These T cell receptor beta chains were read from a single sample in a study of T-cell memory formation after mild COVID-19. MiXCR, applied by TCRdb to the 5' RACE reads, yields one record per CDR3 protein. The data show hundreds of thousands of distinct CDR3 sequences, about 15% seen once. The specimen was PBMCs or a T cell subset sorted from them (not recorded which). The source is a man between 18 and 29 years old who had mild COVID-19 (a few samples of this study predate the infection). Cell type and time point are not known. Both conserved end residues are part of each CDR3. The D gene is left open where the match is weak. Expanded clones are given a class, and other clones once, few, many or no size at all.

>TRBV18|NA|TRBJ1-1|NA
CASSPQQGDTEAFF
TGTGCCAGCTCACCACAACAGGGCGACACTGAAGCTTTCTTT
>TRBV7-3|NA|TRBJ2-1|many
CASSLTFAGTEQFF
TGTGCCAGCAGCTTAACGTTTGCGGGGACTGAGCAGTTCTTC
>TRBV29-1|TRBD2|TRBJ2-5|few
CSVAGLAAQETQYF
TGCAGCGTTGCGGGACTAGCGGCCCAAGAGACCCAGTACTTC
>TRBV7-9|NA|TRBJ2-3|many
CASSFWTGTDTQYF
TGTGCCAGCAGCTTTTGGACAGGCACAGATACGCAGTATTTT
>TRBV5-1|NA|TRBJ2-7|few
CASSLGAGPYEQYF
TGCGCCAGCAGCTTGGGCGCTGGACCCTACGAGCAGTACTTC
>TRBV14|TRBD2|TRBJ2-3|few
CASSQPRTSGSTDTQYF
TGTGCCAGCAGCCAACCCCGGACTAGCGGTAGCACAGATACGCAGTATTTT
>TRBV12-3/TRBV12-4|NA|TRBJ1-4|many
CASSFGSMEEKLFF
TGTGCCAGCAGTTTCGGAAGCATGGAGGAAAAACTGTTTTTT
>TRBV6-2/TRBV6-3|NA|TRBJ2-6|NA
CASSPRNFGANVLTF
TGTGCCAGCAGCCCTAGGAACTTTGGGGCCAACGTCCTGACTTTC
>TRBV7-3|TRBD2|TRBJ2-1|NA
CASSRERGGYNEQFF
TGTGCCAGCAGCCGGGAGCGGGGGGGCTACAATGAGCAGTTCTTC
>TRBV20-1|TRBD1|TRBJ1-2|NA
CSARRTGYTYGYTF
TGCAGTGCCCGAAGGACAGGGTATACCTATGGCTACACCTTC
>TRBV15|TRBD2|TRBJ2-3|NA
CATSRDGRVAGGDTQYF
TGTGCCACCAGCAGAGACGGTCGAGTAGCGGGGGGTGATACGCAGTATTTT
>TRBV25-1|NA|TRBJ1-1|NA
CASSSIGNTEAFF
TGTGCCAGCAGCTCGATTGGGAACACTGAAGCTTTCTTT
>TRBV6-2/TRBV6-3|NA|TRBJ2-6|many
CATSGANVLTF
TGTGCCACCTCTGGGGCCAACGTCCTGACTTTC
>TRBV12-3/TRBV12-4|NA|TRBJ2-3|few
CASSFPVPEANTQYF
TGTGCCAGCAGTTTCCCCGTCCCGGAGGCAAATACGCAGTATTTT
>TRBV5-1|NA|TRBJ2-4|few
CASSLAPNPAKNIQYF
TGCGCCAGCAGCTTGGCTCCGAACCCTGCCAAAAACATTCAGTACTTC
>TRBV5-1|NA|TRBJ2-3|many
CASSLAPLDTQYF
TGCGCCAGCAGCTTGGCCCCGTTAGATACGCAGTATTTT
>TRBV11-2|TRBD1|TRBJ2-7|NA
CASGRDRGDEQYF
TGTGCCAGCGGCCGGGACAGGGGCGACGAGCAGTACTTC
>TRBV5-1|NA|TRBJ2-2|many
CASSLGVTNTGELFF
TGCGCCAGCAGCTTGGGGGTCACGAACACCGGGGAGCTGTTTTTT
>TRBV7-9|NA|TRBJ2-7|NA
CASSLTGHPQGEQYF
TGTGCCAGCAGCTTAACCGGACATCCTCAGGGTGAGCAGTACTTC
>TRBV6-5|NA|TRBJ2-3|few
CASSYSNFGTQYF
TGTGCCAGCAGTTACTCGAATTTCGGTACGCAGTATTTT
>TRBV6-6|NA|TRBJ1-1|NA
CASSYSPGSEAFF
TGTGCCAGCAGTTACTCTCCAGGATCTGAAGCTTTCTTT
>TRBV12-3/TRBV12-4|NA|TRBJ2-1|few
CASSLWYNEQFF
TGTGCCAGCAGTTTATGGTACAATGAGCAGTTCTTC
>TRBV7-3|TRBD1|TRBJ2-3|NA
CASNNTTPGQGARSDTQYF
TGTGCCAGCAACAATACAACCCCGGGACAGGGGGCTCGGTCAGATACGCAGTATTTT
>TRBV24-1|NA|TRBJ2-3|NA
CATASERDTQYF
TGTGCCACCGCGAGCGAGAGAGATACGCAGTATTTT
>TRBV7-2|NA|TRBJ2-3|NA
CASRAQSDTQYF
TGTGCCAGCAGGGCGCAATCAGATACGCAGTATTTT
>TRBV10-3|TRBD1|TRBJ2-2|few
CAISPPGQGLTGELFF
TGTGCCATCAGTCCGCCGGGACAGGGGCTCACCGGGGAGCTGTTTTTT
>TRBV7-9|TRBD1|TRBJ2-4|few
CASSSRFPGQTDPLAKNIQYF
TGTGCCAGCAGCTCGCGGTTTCCGGGACAGACGGACCCTTTAGCCAAAAACATTCAGTACTTC
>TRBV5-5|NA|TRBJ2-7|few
CASSPPDSLDEQYF
TGTGCCAGCAGCCCCCCCGACAGTTTGGACGAGCAGTACTTC
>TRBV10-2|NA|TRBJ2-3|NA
CASSGLVTDTQYF
TGCGCCAGCAGTGGACTAGTTACAGATACGCAGTATTTT